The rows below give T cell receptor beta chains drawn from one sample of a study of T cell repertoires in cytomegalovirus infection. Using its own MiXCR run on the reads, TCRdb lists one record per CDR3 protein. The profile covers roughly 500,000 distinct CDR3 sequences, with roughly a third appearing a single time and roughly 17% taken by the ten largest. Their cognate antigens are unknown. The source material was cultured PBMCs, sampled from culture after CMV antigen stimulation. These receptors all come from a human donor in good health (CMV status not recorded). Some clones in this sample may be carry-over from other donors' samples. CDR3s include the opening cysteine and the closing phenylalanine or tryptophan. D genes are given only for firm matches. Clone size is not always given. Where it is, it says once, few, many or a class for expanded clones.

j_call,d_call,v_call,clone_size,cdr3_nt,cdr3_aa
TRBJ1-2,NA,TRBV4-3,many,TGCGCCAGCAGCCCAACCTCAGGCCCCAACTATGGCTACACCTTC,CASSPTSGPNYGYTF
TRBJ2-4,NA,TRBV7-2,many,TGTGCCAGCAGCTTAACTAGGGCAAACATTCAGTACTTC,CASSLTRANIQYF
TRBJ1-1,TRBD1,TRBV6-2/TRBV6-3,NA,TGTGCCAGCCGAAGACAGGGGGCCCTTGAAACTGAAGCTTTCTTT,CASRRQGALETEAFF
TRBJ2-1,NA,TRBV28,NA,TGTGCCAGCAGTTTAATCGGGAGCTCCTACAATGAGCAGTTCTTC,CASSLIGSSYNEQFF
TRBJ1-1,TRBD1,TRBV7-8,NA,TGTGCCAGCTGCTGGGGGAACAGGGGGAACACTGAAGCTTTCTTT,CASCWGNRGNTEAFF
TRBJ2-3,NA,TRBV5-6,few,TGTGCCAGCAGCTTCCCCAGGAGCACAGATACGCAGTATTTT,CASSFPRSTDTQYF
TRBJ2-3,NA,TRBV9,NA,TGTGCCAGCAGCGTAGAGGCCGGCCTTTGGTTGTATTTT,CASSVEAGLWLYF
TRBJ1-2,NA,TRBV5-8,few,TGTGCCAGCACTCGTTCCGGGGCTTCTAACTATGGCTACACCTTC,CASTRSGASNYGYTF
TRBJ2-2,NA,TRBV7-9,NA,TGTGCCATCTCGACTACCGGCACCGGGGAGCTGTTTTTT,CAISTTGTGELFF
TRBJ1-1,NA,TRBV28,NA,TGTGCCAGCACTCCGGGGGGGGCGATGAACACTGAAGCTTTCTTT,CASTPGGAMNTEAFF
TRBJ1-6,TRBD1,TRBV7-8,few,TGTGCCAGCAGCTCAAAGGGACAGGGGGACTCACCCCTCCACTTT,CASSSKGQGDSPLHF
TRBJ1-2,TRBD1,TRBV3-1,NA,TGTGCCAGCAGCCGCTCGGACAGGGGAAATAGTTATGGCTACACCTTC,CASSRSDRGNSYGYTF
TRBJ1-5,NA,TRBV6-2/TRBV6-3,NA,TGTGCCAGCAGTTACTCGGTCAGGGGCAATCAGCCCCAGCATTTT,CASSYSVRGNQPQHF
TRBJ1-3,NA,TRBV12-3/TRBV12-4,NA,TGTGCCAGCAGTTTCGGTAACTACATCCCTCAGGATTTT,CASSFGNYIPQDF
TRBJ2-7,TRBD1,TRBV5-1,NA,TGCGCCAGCAGGATCGGGACAGGGGGGTCCTACGAGCAGTACTTC,CASRIGTGGSYEQYF
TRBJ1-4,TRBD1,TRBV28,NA,TGTGCCAGCAGTTTCTCGGCAGGGGGGGGACAAGGGTTTTTT,CASSFSAGGGQGFF
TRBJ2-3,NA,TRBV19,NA,TGTGCCAGTAGCTCGTCGGCGGGCTACACAGATACGCAGTATTTT,CASSSSAGYTDTQYF
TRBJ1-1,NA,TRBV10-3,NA,TGTGCCATCAGTCGGGACACCATGAACACTGAAGCTTTCTTT,CAISRDTMNTEAFF
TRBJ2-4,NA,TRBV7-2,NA,TGTGCCAGCAGCTTAGCTTCCTCAAACAACAAAAACATTCAGTACTTC,CASSLASSNNKNIQYF
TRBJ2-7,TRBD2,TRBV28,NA,TGTGCCAGCAGTTCGGGACTAGCGAAGCAGTACTTC,CASSSGLAKQYF
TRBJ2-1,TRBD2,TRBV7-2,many,TGTGCCAGCAGCTTAGGAGCGGGAGTGAGTAATGAGCAGTTCTTC,CASSLGAGVSNEQFF
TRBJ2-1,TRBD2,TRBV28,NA,TGTACCAGCGGGAACTACAATGAGCAGTTCTTC,CTSGNYNEQFF
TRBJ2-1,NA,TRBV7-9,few,TGTGCCAGCATCCACCACGGACTTGTCAATGAGCAGTTCTTC,CASIHHGLVNEQFF
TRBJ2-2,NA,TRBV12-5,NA,TGTGCTAGTGGTTTATCGGTCGACACCGGGGAGCTGTTTTTT,CASGLSVDTGELFF
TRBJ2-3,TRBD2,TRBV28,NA,TGTGCCAGCAGTCCCCGACTAGCGGGGACAGATACGCAGTATTTT,CASSPRLAGTDTQYF
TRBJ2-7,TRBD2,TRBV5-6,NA,TGTGCCAGCAGCTTTCAGACTAGCGGGGAAGGGATGTACGAGCAGTACTTC,CASSFQTSGEGMYEQYF
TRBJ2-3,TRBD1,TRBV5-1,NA,TGCGCCAGCAGCTTAGGGACAGGGTTCACAGATACGCAGTATTTT,CASSLGTGFTDTQYF
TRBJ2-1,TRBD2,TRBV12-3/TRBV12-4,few,TGTGCCAGCAGTTTTCAGGCGGGAGTTAACAATGAGCAGTTCTTC,CASSFQAGVNNEQFF